What follows is one TCR beta chain and its context. As originally analysed: Amplification from reference gene primers served as the basis for estimated nucleated cell counts. Profiling relied on immunoSEQ multiplex PCR, and the TCRdb table lists in-frame clones only, not all of them. Clone size and V and J calls were adopted from that table, with D and trimming inferred from the DNA. The sample lists roughly 220,000 clones, roughly four fifths seen once, with 1.3% in the top ten. Unmatched junction bases numbered 8, after V lost 6 bases and J lost 0 bases. Germline CDR1 reads MNHEY; CDR2 reads SVGAGI. This CDR3 comprises 15 residues. This sample stems from a study of blood T cell repertoires in COVID-19.

This TCR derives from a middle-aged woman with acute COVID-19. This sequence joins TRBV6-5 and TRBJ2-7; 7 bases line up with TRBD1. Sequences were obtained from PBMCs or T cells enriched from blood (not recorded which). CDR3 sequence: CASRPETGSSYEQYF. CDR3 nucleotide sequence: TGTGCCAGCAGACCAGAGACAGGGAGCTCCTACGAGCAGTACTTC.